The entry below gives a single T cell receptor beta chain sequence along with its context. The sample belongs to a study of blood T cell repertoires in COVID-19. Whole-study context: Both acute and convalescent COVID-19 samples were obtained from the United States, Italy and Spain. T cells, B-cell-depleted T cells, or PBMCs provided the cDNA or gDNA that served as material.

Per the original methods: From reference gene primer amplification, estimates of nucleated cell counts were derived. Generated by immunoSEQ multiplex PCR, the TCRdb table keeps only in-frame clones and is missing some. That table furnishes V, J and clone size, whereas the DNA furnished D and trimming. The profile shows around 300,000 clones, about nine tenths of them singletons. The TCR was taken from a middle-aged woman with acute or convalescent COVID-19. The sample taken for sequencing was peripheral blood.

The CDR3 loop is CASSFTQNTEAFF. DNA of the CDR3: TGCGCCAGCAGCTTTACACAGAACACTGAAGCTTTCTTT. This sequence joins TRBV5-1 and TRBJ1-1; D gene unclear. V lost 2 bases and J lost 1, with 6 bases in between. Germline CDR1 is SGHRS and CDR2 is YFSETQ. This CDR3 region has 13 residues.